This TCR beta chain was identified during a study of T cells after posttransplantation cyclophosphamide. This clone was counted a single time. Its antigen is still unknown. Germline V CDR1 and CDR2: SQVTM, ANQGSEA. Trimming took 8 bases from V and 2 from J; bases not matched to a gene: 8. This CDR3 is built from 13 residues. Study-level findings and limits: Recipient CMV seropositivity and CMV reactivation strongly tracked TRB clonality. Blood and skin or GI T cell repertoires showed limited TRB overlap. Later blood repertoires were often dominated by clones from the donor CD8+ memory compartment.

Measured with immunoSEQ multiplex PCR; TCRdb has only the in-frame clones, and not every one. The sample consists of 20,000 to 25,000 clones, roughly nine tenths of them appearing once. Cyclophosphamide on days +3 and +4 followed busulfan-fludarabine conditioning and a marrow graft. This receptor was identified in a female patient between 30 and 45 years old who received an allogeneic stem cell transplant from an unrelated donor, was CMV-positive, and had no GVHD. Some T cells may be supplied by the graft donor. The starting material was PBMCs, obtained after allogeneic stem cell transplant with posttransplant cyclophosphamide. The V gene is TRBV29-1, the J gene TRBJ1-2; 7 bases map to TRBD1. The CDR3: CSLSGGPNYGYTF. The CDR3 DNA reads TGCAGCCTTTCAGGGGGGCCAAACTATGGCTACACCTTC.